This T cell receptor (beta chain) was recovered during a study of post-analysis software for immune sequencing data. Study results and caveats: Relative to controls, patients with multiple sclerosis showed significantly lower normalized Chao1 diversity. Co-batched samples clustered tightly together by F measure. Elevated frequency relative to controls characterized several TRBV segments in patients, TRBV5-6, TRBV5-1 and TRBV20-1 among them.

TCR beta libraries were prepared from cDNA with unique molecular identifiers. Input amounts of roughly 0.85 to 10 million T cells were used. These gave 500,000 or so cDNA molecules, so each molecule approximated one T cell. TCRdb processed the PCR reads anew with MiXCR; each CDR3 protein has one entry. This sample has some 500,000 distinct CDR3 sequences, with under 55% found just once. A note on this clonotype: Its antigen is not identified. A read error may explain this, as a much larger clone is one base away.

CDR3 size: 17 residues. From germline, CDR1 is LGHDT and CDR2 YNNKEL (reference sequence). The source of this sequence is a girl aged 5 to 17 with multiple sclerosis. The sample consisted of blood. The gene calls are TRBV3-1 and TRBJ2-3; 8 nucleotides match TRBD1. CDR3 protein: CAGSQGPQGAPSDTQYF. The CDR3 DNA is TGTGCCGGCAGCCAAGGCCCGCAGGGGGCACCGTCAGATACGCAGTATTTT.